This T cell receptor (beta chain) was found in a study of tumour-infiltrating T cells in Burkitt lymphoma (TCRdb year 2020). Background for the entire study: TCR repertoire data were compared against clinical outcome, and productive clonality predicted overall survival and progression-free survival independently of established prognostic factors such as age at diagnosis.

The library was generated by the immunoSEQ multiplex PCR assay. TCRdb re-hosts the immuneACCESS table, in-frame sequences only. Its copies lack some clones; in the studies checked, an unresolved V gene accounts for under half of them, and the cause for the rest is not known. Across this sample there are 11,000 to 15,000 clones, with roughly 87% seen only once. The ten largest account for about 1.3% of the sample. This clone has only a few counts. Its antigen is not yet known. Base qualities are missing; no much larger clone stands one base away. Inclusive of the bounding cysteine and phenylalanine, the CDR3 is 14 residues long. The retained sequence is limited to the CDR3, 42 bases, with the frame set at the first base. Unmatched junction bases come to 8, with V trimmed by 4 bases and J by 5 bases. As encoded in the germline V gene, CDR1 is SGHDT while CDR2 is YYEEEE.

What was sequenced was tumor tissue. Recombination connected TRBV5-6 to TRBJ1-1, and TRBD1 matches 7 of the central bases. The sequence was obtained from a human donor with diffuse large B-cell lymphoma. The CDR3 reads as follows: CASSPRGSGTEAFF. The DNA is TGTGCCAGCAGCCCCAGGGGGTCGGGGACTGAAGCTTTCTTT.